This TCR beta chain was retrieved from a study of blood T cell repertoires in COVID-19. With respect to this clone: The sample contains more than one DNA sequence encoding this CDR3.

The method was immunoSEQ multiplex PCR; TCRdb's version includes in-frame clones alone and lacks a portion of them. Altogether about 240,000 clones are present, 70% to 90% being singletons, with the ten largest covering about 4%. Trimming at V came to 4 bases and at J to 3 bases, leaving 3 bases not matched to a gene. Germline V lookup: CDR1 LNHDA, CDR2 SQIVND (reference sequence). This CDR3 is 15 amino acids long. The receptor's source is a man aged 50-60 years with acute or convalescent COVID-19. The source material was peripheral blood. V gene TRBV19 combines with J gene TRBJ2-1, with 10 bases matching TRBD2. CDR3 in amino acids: CASSTGTSDYNEQFF. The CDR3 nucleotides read TGTGCCAGTAGTACCGGGACTAGCGACTACAATGAGCAGTTCTTC.